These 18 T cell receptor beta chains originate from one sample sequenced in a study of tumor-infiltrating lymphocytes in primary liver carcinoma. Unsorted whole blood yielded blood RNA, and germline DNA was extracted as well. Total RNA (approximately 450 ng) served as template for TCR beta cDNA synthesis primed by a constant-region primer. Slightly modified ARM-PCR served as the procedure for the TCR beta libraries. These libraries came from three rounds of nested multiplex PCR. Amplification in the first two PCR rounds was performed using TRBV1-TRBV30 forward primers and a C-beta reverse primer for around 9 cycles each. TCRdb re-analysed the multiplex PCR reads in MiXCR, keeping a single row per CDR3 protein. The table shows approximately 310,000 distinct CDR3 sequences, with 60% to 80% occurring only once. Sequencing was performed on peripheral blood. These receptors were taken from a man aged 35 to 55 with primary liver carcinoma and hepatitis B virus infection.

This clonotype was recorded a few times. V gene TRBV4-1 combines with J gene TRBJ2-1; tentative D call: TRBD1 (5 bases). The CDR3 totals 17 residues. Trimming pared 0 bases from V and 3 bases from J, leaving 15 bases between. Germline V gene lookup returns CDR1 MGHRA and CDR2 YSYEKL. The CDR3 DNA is TGCGCCAGCAGCCAAGATTCAAGCTGGGGCCTCTACAATGAGCAGTTCTTC. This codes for CASSQDSSWGLYNEQFF.

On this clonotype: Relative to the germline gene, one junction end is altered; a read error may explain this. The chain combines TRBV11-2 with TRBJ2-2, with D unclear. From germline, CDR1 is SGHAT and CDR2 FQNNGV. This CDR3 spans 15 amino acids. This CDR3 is CASSLVSMNTWELFF. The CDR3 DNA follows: TGTGCCAGCAGCTTAGTCTCGATGAACACCTGGGAGCTGTTTTTT.

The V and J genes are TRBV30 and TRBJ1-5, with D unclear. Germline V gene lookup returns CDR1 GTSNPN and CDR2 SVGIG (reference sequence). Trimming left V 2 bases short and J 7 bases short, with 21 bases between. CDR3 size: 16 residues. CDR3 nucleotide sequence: TGTGCCTGGAGTCCACACCTCGGATCGAGCGGCCAGCCCCAGCATTTT. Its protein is CAWSPHLGSSGQPQHF.

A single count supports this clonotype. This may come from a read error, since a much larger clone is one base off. The CDR3 DNA reads as TGCAGCGTTGAAGCTTGCACTAGTTCCACAGATACGCAGTATTTT. Translation: CSVEACTSSTDTQYF. The chain has TRBV29-1 and TRBJ2-3, with TRBD2 as a possible D gene (5 bases). From germline, CDR1 is SQVTM and CDR2 ANQGSEA. V gave up 1 base and J gave up 2 bases, with 13 bases separating them. The CDR3 is 15 residues long.

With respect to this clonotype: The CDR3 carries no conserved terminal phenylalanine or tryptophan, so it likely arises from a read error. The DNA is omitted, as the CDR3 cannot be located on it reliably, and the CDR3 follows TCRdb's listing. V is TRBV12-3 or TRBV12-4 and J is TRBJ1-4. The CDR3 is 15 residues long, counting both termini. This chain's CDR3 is CASSFGDLSGEKMFL.

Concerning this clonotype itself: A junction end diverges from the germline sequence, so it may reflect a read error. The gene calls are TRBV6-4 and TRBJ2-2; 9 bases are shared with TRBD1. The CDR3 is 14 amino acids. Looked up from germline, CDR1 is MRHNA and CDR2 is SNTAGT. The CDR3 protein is CAGSSGQGVGELFF. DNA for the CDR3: TGTGCCGGCAGTTCGGGACAGGGCGTCGGGGAGCTGTTTTTT.

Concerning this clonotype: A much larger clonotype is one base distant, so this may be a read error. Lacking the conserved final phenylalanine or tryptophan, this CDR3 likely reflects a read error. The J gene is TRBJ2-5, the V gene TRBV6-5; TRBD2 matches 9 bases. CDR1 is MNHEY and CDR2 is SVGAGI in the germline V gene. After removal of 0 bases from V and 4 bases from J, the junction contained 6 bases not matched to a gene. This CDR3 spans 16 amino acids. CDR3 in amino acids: CASSYSVLAGIETQYS. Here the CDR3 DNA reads TGTGCCAGCAGTTACTCTGTACTAGCGGGTATAGAGACCCAGTACTCC.

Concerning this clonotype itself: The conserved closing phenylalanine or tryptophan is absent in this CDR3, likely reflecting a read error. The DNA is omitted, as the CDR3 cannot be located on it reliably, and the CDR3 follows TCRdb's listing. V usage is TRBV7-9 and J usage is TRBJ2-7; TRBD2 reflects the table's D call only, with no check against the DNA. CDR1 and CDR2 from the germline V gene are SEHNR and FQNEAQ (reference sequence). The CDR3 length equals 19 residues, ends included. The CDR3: CASSLISTSGRPSSYEQCL.

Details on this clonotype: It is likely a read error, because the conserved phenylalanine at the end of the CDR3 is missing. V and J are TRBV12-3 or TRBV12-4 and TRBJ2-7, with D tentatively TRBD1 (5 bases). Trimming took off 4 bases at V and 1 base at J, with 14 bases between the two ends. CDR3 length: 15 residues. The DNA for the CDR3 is TGTGCCAGCAGTTCAGGGTGGGCCATATCCTACGAGCAGTACTCC. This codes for CASSSGWAISYEQYS.

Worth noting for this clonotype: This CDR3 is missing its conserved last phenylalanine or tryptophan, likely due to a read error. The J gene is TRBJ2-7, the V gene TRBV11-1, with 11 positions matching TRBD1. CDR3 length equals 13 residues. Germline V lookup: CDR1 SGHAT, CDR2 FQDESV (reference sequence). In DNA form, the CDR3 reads TGTACCAGCAGCGCCGGGACAGGGGGGGAGCAGTACATC. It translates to CTSSAGTGGEQYI.

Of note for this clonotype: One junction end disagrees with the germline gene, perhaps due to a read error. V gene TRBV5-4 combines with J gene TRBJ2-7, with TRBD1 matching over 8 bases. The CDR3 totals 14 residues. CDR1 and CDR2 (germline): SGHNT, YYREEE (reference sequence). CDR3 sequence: CARSLGTGPYEQYF. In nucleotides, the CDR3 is TGTGCCAGGAGCTTGGGGACAGGACCCTACGAGCAGTACTTC.

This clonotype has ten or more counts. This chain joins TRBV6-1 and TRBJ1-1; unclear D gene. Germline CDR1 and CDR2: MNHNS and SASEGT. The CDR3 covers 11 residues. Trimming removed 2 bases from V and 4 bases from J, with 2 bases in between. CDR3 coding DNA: TGTGCCAGCAGTGAATCCACTGAAGCTTTCTTT. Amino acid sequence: CASSESTEAFF.

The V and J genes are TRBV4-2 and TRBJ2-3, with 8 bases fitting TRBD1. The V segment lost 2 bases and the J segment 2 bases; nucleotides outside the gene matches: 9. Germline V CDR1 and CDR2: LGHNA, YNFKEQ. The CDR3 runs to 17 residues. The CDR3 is CASSQNDPTGVTDTQYF. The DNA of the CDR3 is TGTGCCAGCAGCCAAAATGACCCGACAGGGGTCACAGATACGCAGTATTTT.

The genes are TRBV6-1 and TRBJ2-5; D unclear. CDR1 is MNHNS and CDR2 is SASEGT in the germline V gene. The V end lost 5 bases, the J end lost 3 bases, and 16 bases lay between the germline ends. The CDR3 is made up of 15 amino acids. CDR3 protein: CASSSIRDIKETQYF. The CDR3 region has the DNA TGTGCCAGCAGTTCGATTAGAGACATAAAAGAGACCCAGTACTTC.

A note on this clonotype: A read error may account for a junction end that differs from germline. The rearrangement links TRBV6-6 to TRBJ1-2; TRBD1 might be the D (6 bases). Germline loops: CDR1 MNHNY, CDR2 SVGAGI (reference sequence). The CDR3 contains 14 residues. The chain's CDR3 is CASSLYGGGYGYTF. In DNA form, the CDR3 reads TGTGCCAGCAGCCTTTACGGGGGCGGCTATGGATACACCTTC.

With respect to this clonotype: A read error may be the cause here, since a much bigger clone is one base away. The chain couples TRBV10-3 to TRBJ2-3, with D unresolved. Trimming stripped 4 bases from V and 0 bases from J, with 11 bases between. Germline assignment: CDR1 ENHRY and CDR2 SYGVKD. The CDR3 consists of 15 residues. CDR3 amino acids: CAISASSLSTDTQYF. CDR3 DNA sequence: TGTGCCATCAGTGCGTCGTCGCTCAGCACAGATACGCAGTATTTT.

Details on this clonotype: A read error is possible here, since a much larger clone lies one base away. CDR3 region: CANSSLGRNTEAFF. CDR3 coding DNA: TGTGCCAACAGCTCTCTAGGCAGGAACACTGAAGCTTTCTTT. This sequence joins TRBV6-5 and TRBJ1-1; D unresolved. V was shortened by 10 bases and J by 1 base, with 16 bases between the two germline ends. Germline values: CDR1 MNHEY, CDR2 SVGAGI. There are 14 residues in the CDR3.

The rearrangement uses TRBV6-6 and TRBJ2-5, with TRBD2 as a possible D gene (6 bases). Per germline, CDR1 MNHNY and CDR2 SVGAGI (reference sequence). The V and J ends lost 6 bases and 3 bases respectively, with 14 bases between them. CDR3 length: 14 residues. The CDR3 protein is CASSQTRKEETQYF. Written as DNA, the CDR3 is TGTGCCAGCAGCCAGACTAGGAAAGAAGAGACCCAGTACTTC.